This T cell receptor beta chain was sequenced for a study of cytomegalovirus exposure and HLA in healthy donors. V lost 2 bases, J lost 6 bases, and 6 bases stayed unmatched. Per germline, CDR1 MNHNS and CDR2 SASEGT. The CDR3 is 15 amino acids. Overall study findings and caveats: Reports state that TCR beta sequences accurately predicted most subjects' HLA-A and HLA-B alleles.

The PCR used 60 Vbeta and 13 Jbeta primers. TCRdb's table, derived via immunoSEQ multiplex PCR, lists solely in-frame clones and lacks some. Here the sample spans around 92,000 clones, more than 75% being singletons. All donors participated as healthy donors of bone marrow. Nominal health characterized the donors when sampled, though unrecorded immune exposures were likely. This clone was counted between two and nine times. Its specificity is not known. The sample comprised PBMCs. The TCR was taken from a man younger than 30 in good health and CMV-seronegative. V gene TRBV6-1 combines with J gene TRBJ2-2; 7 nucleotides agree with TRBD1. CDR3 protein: CASSETTGYAGELFF. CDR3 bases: TGTGCCAGCAGTGAAACGACAGGGTACGCCGGGGAGCTGTTTTTT.